The T cell receptor beta chain under discussion was sequenced for a study of blood T cell repertoires in COVID-19. Across the whole study: T cells, B-cell-depleted T cells, or PBMCs provided the cDNA or gDNA that served as material.

Living in about two dozen US areas, the participants were between about 18 and 100 years of age. Cohorts were assigned according to the clinical history that participants reported. Under the authors' procedure: Nucleated cell counts were estimated from reference gene primer amplification. TCRdb's copy holds only in-frame clones and misses some; the assay was immunoSEQ multiplex PCR. That table gives V, J and clone size, and the DNA gave D and trimming. Among roughly 250,000 clones listed, about 90% were seen once. The CDR3 totals 14 residues. Between the trimmed V and J ends, which lost 0 bases and 5 bases, there was a span of 9 bases. Germline loops: CDR1 SGHAT, CDR2 FQNNGV.

Material for sequencing was PBMCs or T cells enriched from blood (not recorded which). This receptor was identified in a human donor in a cohort exposed to, infected with or recovered from COVID-19 (not recorded which). The donor label of this sample is uncertain. The chain has TRBV11-2 and TRBJ2-3, with D possibly being TRBD2 (5 bases). The CDR3 sequence is CASSLERLLDTQYF. The CDR3 DNA sequence: TGTGCCAGCAGCTTAGAGAGACTACTAGATACGCAGTATTTT.